This T cell receptor beta chain is from a study of blood T cell repertoires in COVID-19. Study at large: From the United States, Italy and Spain came samples of acute and convalescent COVID-19.

Looked up from germline, CDR1 is SEHNR and CDR2 is FQNEAQ (reference sequence). Trimming took off 1 base at V and 3 bases at J, with 12 bases between the two ends. The CDR3 extends over 15 amino acids. Across 20 to 25 US areas, participants ranged in age from 18 to 89 years. The method was immunoSEQ multiplex PCR; TCRdb's version includes in-frame clones alone and lacks a portion of them. There are roughly 500,000 clones in the sample; roughly nine tenths occur only once, and 6.5% to 8.5% lies in the top ten. The sample holds one count of this clone. The chain couples TRBV7-9 to TRBJ2-5; D uncertain. Sequenced: PBMCs or T cells enriched from blood (not recorded which). This clonotype was obtained from an older woman who had recovered from COVID-19. Here the CDR3 DNA reads TGTGCCAGCAGCTTAGTCGGAGCAATGGAAGAGACCCAGTACTTC. It translates to CASSLVGAMEETQYF.